A single sample gave rise to the 11 T cell receptor beta chains below, sequenced in a study of blood T cells in healthy people across ages. With a J-beta primer mix and a sample-barcoded 5' primer, a second PCR ran roughly 6 to 11 cycles. TCRdb analysed the 5' RACE reads with MiXCR anew, one entry per CDR3 protein. The table lists about 1.4 million distinct CDR3 sequences, roughly 64% of them singletons. Sequenced: blood. These receptors were taken from a man aged 18 to 29 in good health.

The genes are TRBV6-2 or TRBV6-3 and TRBJ1-2; TRBD1 might be the D (6 bases). Trimming took off 6 bases at V and 6 bases at J, with 20 bases between the two ends. The V gene's germline CDR1 is MNHEY and CDR2 SVGEGT. The CDR3 is 15 amino acids. CDR3 region: CASSRPGGRIHGYTF. DNA of the CDR3: TGTGCCAGCAGCCGGCCTGGGGGCAGGATCCATGGCTACACCTTC.

The rearrangement joins TRBV12-3 or TRBV12-4 to TRBJ2-3; D is ambiguous. The V gene lost 6 bases and the J gene lost 2 bases, with 15 bases spanning the gap. The CDR3 loop spans 15 amino acids. Here the CDR3 DNA reads TGTGCCAGCAGCCTTCCCCGCGGTCCCACAGATACGCAGTATTTT. Amino acid sequence: CASSLPRGPTDTQYF.

This chain connects TRBV20-1 to TRBJ1-2; D is possibly TRBD1 (6 bases). The CDR3 totals 13 residues. The germline V gene encodes CDR1 DFQATT and CDR2 SNEGSKA (reference sequence). Trimming left V 3 bases short and J 4 bases short, with 12 bases between. DNA of the CDR3: TGCAGTGCTAGGGCACAGGGCTCCTATGGCTACACCTTC. Protein: CSARAQGSYGYTF.

The chain employs TRBV9 and TRBJ2-5, with D possibly being TRBD1 or TRBD2 (5 bases each). Judging by the DNA end, TRBJ2-7 fits better; the J call may be wrong. CDR1 is SGDLS and CDR2 is YYNGEE in the germline V gene. The CDR3 is 13 residues long. CDR3 in amino acids: CASSVTDGGEQYF. The CDR3 DNA sequence: TGTGCCAGCAGCGTGACCGATGGGGGCGAGCAGTACTTC.

The gene calls are TRBV6-5 and TRBJ2-5; D is possibly TRBD1 (5 bases). Between the trimmed V and J ends, which lost 2 bases and 11 bases, there was a span of 12 bases. Germline V lookup: CDR1 MNHEY, CDR2 SVGAGI. CDR3 length equals 12 residues. The CDR3 loop reads CASSYDGQGQYF. For the CDR3, the DNA is TGTGCCAGCAGTTACGATGGCCAGGGACAGTACTTC.

The chain links TRBV4-3 to TRBJ2-1, with TRBD1 matching 11 bases. Germline lookup yields CDR1 LGHNA and CDR2 YSLEER. V shed 1 base, J shed 5 bases, and the junction held 4 bases outside the gene matches. CDR3 size: 16 residues. CDR3 residues: CASSQVGQGANNEQFF. CDR3 nucleotide sequence: TGCGCCAGCAGCCAAGTAGGACAGGGGGCTAACAATGAGCAGTTCTTC.

In this sample, this clonotype turned up once. The V gene is TRBV7-9, the J gene TRBJ2-1; the D gene is possibly TRBD2 (6 bases). The CDR3 contains 17 residues. CDR1 is SEHNR, CDR2 FQNEAQ, per germline (reference sequence). The ends were cut back, 3 bases at V and 0 bases at J, with 15 bases in the middle. Here the CDR3 reads CASSFYGPGSSYNEQFF. As DNA, the CDR3 is TGTGCCAGCAGCTTTTATGGACCCGGGAGCTCCTACAATGAGCAGTTCTTC.

V gene TRBV7-9 combines with J gene TRBJ2-7; 7 bases map to TRBD2. The V gene's germline CDR1 is SEHNR and CDR2 FQNEAQ (reference sequence). The CDR3 length is 12 residues. V lost 8 bases to trimming and J lost 2 bases; unmatched junction nucleotides: 3. CDR3 sequence: CASGTIAYEQYF. The CDR3 nucleotides read TGTGCCAGCGGGACTATAGCCTACGAGCAGTACTTC.

The V and J genes are TRBV4-1 and TRBJ2-4; D possibly uses TRBD1 or TRBD2 (6 bases each). Germline V gives CDR1 MGHRA, CDR2 YSYEKL. CDR3 length equals 15 residues. Trimming took 0 bases from V and 6 from J, leaving 12 bases between them. CDR3 residues: CASSQELEGGNIQYF. The DNA for the CDR3 is TGCGCCAGCAGCCAAGAGTTGGAGGGGGGAAACATTCAGTACTTC.

This sequence joins TRBV7-9 and TRBJ1-5; D call uncertain. Germline CDR1 is SEHNR and CDR2 is FQNEAQ (reference sequence). The CDR3 is 13 residues long. V lost 5 bases, J lost 0 bases, and 5 bases lay in between. The CDR3 sequence: CASSAISNQPQHF. The CDR3 DNA follows: TGTGCCAGCAGCGCGATTAGCAATCAGCCCCAGCATTTT.

This clonotype was counted a few times. This chain joins TRBV12-3 or TRBV12-4 and TRBJ2-1, with a weak D call TRBD1 (5 bases). This CDR3 comprises 13 residues. Trimming removed 0 bases from V and 8 bases from J, with 8 bases in between. The CDR3 DNA follows: TGTGCCAGCAGTTTAGCGCAGGGCCATGAGCAGTTCTTC. Protein: CASSLAQGHEQFF.